This TCR beta chain was retrieved from a study of CXCR3-negative and CXCR3-positive naive CD8 T cells. UMI-labeled 5' RACE TRB cDNA libraries were prepared from the cells. TCRdb reprocessed the 5' RACE reads and keeps a single row for each CDR3 protein, giving no DNA. Its listing shows under 7,000 distinct CDR3 sequences. Concerning this clonotype: Its antigen remains unknown.

Every individual CD8+ T cell subset underwent sorting in triplicate at 270,000 or so cells apiece. Definition of naive CD8+ T cells rested on a CD45RO-CCR7+CD27+CD95- profile. In germline, CDR1 is SNHLY, CDR2 FYNNEI. This CDR3 is built from 16 residues. Study-wide results and limits: TRBV-TRBJ usage matched between naive CXCR3-negative and CXCR3-positive cells but not between memory cells. Relative to memory CD8+ cells, whose diversity was much lower, both naive subsets had comparably high diversity.

Sequencing was carried out using naive CXCR3- CD8+ T cells from blood. Indicated subset: CD45RO-CCR7+CD27+CD95- naive CD8+ T cells lacking CXCR3 (TNR3-). This clonotype was obtained from a human donor in good health. Some clones in this sample may be carry-over from other donors' samples. The rearrangement uses TRBV2 and TRBJ1-5; with no DNA, the TCRdb D assignment of TRBD1 cannot be verified. CDR3 sequence: CASRNTGTELNQPQHF.